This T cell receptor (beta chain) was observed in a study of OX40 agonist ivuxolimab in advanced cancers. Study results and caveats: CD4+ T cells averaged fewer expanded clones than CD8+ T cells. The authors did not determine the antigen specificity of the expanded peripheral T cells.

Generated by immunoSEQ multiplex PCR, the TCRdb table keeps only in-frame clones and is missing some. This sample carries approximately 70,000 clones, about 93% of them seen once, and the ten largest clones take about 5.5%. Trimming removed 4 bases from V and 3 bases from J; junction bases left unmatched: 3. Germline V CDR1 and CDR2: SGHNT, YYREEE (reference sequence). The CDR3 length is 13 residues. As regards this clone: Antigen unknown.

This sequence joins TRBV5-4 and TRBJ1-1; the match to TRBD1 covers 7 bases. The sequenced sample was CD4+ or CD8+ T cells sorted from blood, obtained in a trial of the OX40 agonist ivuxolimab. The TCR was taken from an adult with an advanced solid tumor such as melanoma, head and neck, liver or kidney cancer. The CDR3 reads CASSPDRDTEAFF. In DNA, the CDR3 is TGTGCCAGCAGCCCCGACAGGGACACTGAAGCTTTCTTT.